Listed here are 11 T cell receptor beta chains from one sample, sequenced in a study of quantifying T cell responses using KT2 cells. Study-wide background: Reverse transcription used primers in the TCR alpha and beta constant regions.

A single-stranded UMI oligo with SP2 sequence was ligated to cDNA 3' ends. First-round PCR used roughly 4 cycles and beta primers RC1.1 and RC1.2 covering TRBC1 and TRBC2. TCRdb re-called the UMI-ligation and nested PCR reads through MiXCR, storing one row per CDR3 protein. This repertoire shows about 30,000 distinct CDR3 sequences, 7.3% found once; its top ten account for about 15%. What was sequenced was PBMCs spiked with cells of the T cell clone KT2. These receptors came from a human donor.

This clonotype is classed as medium-sized. The rearrangement uses TRBV24-1 and TRBJ1-1, with D possibly TRBD1 on 5 matching bases. The CDR3 has 13 residues. Per germline, CDR1 KGHDR and CDR2 SFDVKD. V lost 8 bases to trimming and J lost 1 base, with 10 bases between them. CDR3 nucleotides: TGTGCCACCAAAAATACAGGGAACACTGAAGCTTTCTTT. It translates to CATKNTGNTEAFF.

This clonotype was seen a handful of times. This chain uses TRBV3-1 with TRBJ1-2; D ambiguous. CDR3 length: 12 amino acids. Trimming left V 1 base short and J 6 bases short, with 6 bases between. Germline V gives CDR1 LGHDT, CDR2 YNNKEL (reference sequence). CDR3 residues: CASSQGENGYTF. As DNA, the CDR3 is TGTGCCAGCAGCCAAGGGGAAAATGGCTACACCTTC.

This clonotype was observed at least ten times. The chain links TRBV5-6 to TRBJ2-7, with 7 bases matching TRBD2. J lost 4 bases, V lost 0 bases, and 10 bases had no gene match. CDR1 is SGHDT, CDR2 YYEEEE, per germline. This CDR3 comprises 16 residues. CDR3 DNA: TGTGCCAGCAGCTTGGTCGGCGGGAGAGGTCTGTACGAGCAGTACTTC. Protein: CASSLVGGRGLYEQYF.

J is TRBJ1-5 and V is TRBV4-1; 7 bases fit TRBD1. Germline V gene sequence: CDR1 MGHRA, CDR2 YSYEKL. The CDR3 is 15 amino acids. V lost 0 bases and J lost 7; bases outside the gene matches: 6. The CDR3 loop is CASSQDRGEVQPQHF. The DNA for the CDR3 is TGCGCCAGCAGCCAAGACAGGGGGGAAGTACAGCCCCAGCATTTT.

This clonotype was counted between two and nine times. For the CDR3, the DNA is TGTGCCAGCACTCTAGCCCAACCCGTGGGAACAGACCAACCACTGGCCAAAAACATTCAGTACTTC. Its translation: CASTLAQPVGTDQPLAKNIQYF. The V call is TRBV11-3, the J call TRBJ2-4, with a possible D match to TRBD2 (5 bases). Germline CDR1 and CDR2: SGHNT and YENEEA. CDR3 length: 22 residues. Trimming pared 7 bases from V and 1 base from J, leaving 35 bases between.

The rearrangement joins TRBV12-3 or TRBV12-4 to TRBJ2-1; 9 bases map to TRBD2. The CDR3 sequence is 13 residues long. The J segment lost 7 bases and the V segment lost 5 bases, leaving 3 bases of the junction unmatched. Here the CDR3 DNA reads TGTGCCAGCAGTGGGACTAGCTGGAATGAGCAGTTCTTC. Residues: CASSGTSWNEQFF.

This clonotype turned up a few times. This sequence joins TRBV20-1 and TRBJ2-7, with D unresolved. Trimming removed 0 bases from V and 0 bases from J, with 3 bases in between. From germline, CDR1 is DFQATT and CDR2 SNEGSKA (reference sequence). The length of the CDR3 is 12 residues. The CDR3: CSAREGSYEQYF. The CDR3 DNA reads as TGCAGTGCTAGAGAGGGCTCCTACGAGCAGTACTTC.

This clonotype was observed at least ten times. The chain combines TRBV7-2 with TRBJ2-3; 7 bases match TRBD1. Germline V CDR1 and CDR2: SGHTA, FQGNSA. V was clipped by 5 bases and J by 6 bases; unmatched bases: 11. The CDR3 is 15 residues long. CDR3 residues: CASSPKAGGADTQYF. CDR3 bases: TGTGCCAGCAGCCCTAAGGCAGGGGGAGCGGATACGCAGTATTTT.

This clonotype was detected only a few times. The J gene is TRBJ2-4, the V gene TRBV7-2; no reliable D call. CDR1 is SGHTA and CDR2 is FQGNSA in the germline V gene. V lost 2 bases to trimming and J lost 2 bases, with 7 bases between them. The CDR3 spans 14 residues. CDR3 in amino acids: CASSLLGPKNIQYF. The CDR3 coding sequence is TGTGCCAGCAGCTTACTAGGTCCCAAAAACATTCAGTACTTC.

In its sample, this clonotype was seen many times. The chain joins TRBV12-3 or TRBV12-4 to TRBJ1-1, with D perhaps matching TRBD1 (6 bases). V dropped 6 bases and J dropped 8 bases, with 16 bases sitting between them. This CDR3 is built from 13 residues. The CDR3 loop reads CASSRTRTDEAFF. The CDR3 DNA is TGTGCCAGCAGCCGAACCCGGACAGACGAAGCTTTCTTT.

This clonotype was found a few times. V usage is TRBV29-1 and J usage is TRBJ1-1; no clear D. Germline V CDR1 and CDR2: SQVTM, ANQGSEA. V lost 2 bases and J lost 3, with 4 bases in between. This CDR3 region has 11 residues. CDR3 coding DNA: TGCAGCGTTGAAACATACACTGAAGCTTTCTTT. Translated: CSVETYTEAFF.